This T cell receptor beta chain was recorded in a study of T cell changes during pregnancy in multiple sclerosis. The V end lost 8 bases, the J end lost 8 bases, and 13 bases lay between the germline ends. This CDR3 region has 12 residues. CDR1 and CDR2 (germline): SNHLY, FYNNEI. The method was immunoSEQ multiplex PCR; TCRdb's version includes in-frame clones alone and lacks a portion of them. Of tens of thousands of clones listed, 92% are singletons. The chain couples TRBV2 to TRBJ2-1, with D hard to call. The sequence came from a female donor with multiple sclerosis, enrolled in a pregnancy study. The material was peripheral blood, obtained in the second trimester of pregnancy. CDR3 nucleotides: TGTGCCAGCTCCCAGAGGTTCTATGAGCAGTTCTTC. The encoded protein is CASSQRFYEQFF.